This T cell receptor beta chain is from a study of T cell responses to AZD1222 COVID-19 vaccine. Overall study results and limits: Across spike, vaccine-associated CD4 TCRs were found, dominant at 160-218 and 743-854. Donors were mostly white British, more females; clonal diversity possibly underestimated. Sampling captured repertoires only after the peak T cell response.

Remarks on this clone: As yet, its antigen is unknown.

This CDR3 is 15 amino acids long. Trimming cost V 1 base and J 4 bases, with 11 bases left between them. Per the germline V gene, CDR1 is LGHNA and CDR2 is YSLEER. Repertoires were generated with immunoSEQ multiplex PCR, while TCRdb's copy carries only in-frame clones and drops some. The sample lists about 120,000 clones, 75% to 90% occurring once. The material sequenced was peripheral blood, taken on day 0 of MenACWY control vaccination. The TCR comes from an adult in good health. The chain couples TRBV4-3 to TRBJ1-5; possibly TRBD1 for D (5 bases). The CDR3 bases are TGCGCCAGCAGCCAAGTATGGGGGTCTAATCAGCCCCAGCATTTT. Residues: CASSQVWGSNQPQHF.